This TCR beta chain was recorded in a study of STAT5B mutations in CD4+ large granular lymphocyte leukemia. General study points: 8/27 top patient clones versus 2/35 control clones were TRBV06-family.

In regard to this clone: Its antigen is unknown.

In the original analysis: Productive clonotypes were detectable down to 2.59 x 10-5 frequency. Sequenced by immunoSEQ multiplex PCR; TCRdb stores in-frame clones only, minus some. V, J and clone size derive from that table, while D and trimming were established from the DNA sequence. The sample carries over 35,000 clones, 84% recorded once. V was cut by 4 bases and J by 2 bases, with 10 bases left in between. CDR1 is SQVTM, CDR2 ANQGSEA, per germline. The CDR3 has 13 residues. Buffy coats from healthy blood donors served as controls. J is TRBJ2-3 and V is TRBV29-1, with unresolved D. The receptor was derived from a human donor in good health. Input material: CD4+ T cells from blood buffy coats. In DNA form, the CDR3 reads TGCAGCGTTGGAGGCGGTAACACAGATACGCAGTATTTT. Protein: CSVGGGNTDTQYF.